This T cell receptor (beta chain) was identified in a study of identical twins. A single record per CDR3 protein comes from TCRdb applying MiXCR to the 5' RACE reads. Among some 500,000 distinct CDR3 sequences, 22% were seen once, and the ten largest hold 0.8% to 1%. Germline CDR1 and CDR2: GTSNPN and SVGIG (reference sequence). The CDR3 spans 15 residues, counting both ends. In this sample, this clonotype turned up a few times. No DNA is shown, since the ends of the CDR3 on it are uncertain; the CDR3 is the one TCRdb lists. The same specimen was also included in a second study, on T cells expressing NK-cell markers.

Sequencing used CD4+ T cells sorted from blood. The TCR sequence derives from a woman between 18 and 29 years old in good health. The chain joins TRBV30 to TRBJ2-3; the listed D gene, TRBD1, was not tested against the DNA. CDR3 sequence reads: CAWRTFGAGADTQYF.